Following are 22 T cell receptor beta chains from one sample sequenced in a study of cytomegalovirus exposure and HLA in healthy donors. The PCR used 60 Vbeta and 13 Jbeta primers. Only in-frame clones appear in the TCRdb table, and some are missing; sequencing was by immunoSEQ multiplex PCR. The sample lists approximately 130,000 clones, 60% to 80% occurring once. The sample consisted of PBMCs. These receptors all stem from a man over 45 in good health and CMV-seronegative.

Only one count was recorded for this clone. The V call is TRBV9, the J call TRBJ1-4, with 9 bases aligning to TRBD1. This CDR3 has 14 residues. Germline V lookup: CDR1 SGDLS, CDR2 YYNGEE. V was clipped by 3 bases and J by 5 bases; unmatched bases: 2. The CDR3 nucleotides read TGTGCCAGCAGCGCCGGACAGGGGAATGAAAAACTGTTTTTT. Protein product: CASSAGQGNEKLFF.

The chain combines TRBV7-9 with TRBJ1-1; TRBD1 is a possible D gene (5 bases). The CDR3 sequence is 14 residues long. Looked up from germline, CDR1 is SEHNR and CDR2 is FQNEAQ (reference sequence). Trimming pared 0 bases from V and 2 bases from J, leaving 7 bases between. CDR3 DNA: TGTGCCAGCAGCTTAGCGACAGTTAACACTGAAGCTTTCTTT. Amino acids: CASSLATVNTEAFF.

V and J are TRBV11-2 and TRBJ2-7, with TRBD1 identical over 8 bases. This CDR3 is 15 amino acids long. Trimming at V came to 1 base and at J to 0 bases, leaving 2 bases not matched to a gene. The V gene's germline CDR1 is SGHAT and CDR2 FQNNGV. CDR3 bases: TGTGCCAGCAGCTTAGGACAGGGGTACTCCTACGAGCAGTACTTC. Translated: CASSLGQGYSYEQYF.

The chain couples TRBV28 to TRBJ2-1; 7 bases fit TRBD2. Germline V CDR1 and CDR2: MDHEN, SYDVKM. This CDR3 has 14 residues. The junction had 11 bases not matched to a gene; V was cut back by 11 bases and J by 4 bases. The CDR3 DNA sequence: TGTGCCGGTTCTCCGGGAGGTCGGTACAATGAGCAGTTCTTC. This encodes CAGSPGGRYNEQFF.

This chain uses TRBV10-2 with TRBJ2-1; unclear D gene. The germline V and J ends were trimmed by 4 bases and 1 base, with 5 bases remaining between them. The germline V gene encodes CDR1 WSHSY and CDR2 SAAADI. This CDR3 contains 13 residues. The CDR3 here is CASSVTSYNEQFF. The DNA for the CDR3 is TGCGCCAGCAGTGTTACATCCTACAATGAGCAGTTCTTC.

The rearrangement links TRBV18 to TRBJ1-5, with D possibly matching TRBD1 (5 bases). In germline, CDR1 is KGHSH, CDR2 LQKENI. This CDR3 has 13 residues. The V and J ends lost 2 bases and 6 bases respectively, with 8 bases between them. CDR3 sequence: CASSPRQGQPQHF. The DNA of the CDR3 is TGTGCCAGCTCACCAAGGCAGGGTCAGCCCCAGCATTTT.

The CDR3 reads CASSLASGRSNEQFF. The CDR3 DNA reads TGCGCCAGCAGCTTGGCTAGCGGGAGAAGCAATGAGCAGTTCTTC. The gene calls are TRBV5-1 and TRBJ2-1; 10 bases agree with TRBD2. After removal of 0 bases from V and 6 bases from J, the junction contained 3 bases not matched to a gene. The CDR3 spans 15 residues. Per the germline V gene, CDR1 is SGHRS and CDR2 is YFSETQ.

This chain joins TRBV6-1 and TRBJ2-3; possibly TRBD2 for D (6 bases). Germline V lookup: CDR1 MNHNS, CDR2 SASEGT. The CDR3 runs 15 residues. Trimming cost V 2 bases and J 5 bases, with 14 bases left between them. CDR3 coding DNA: TGTGCCAGCAGTGAATTCGAGGGACTGGGAGATACGCAGTATTTT. Translated: CASSEFEGLGDTQYF.

The CDR3 DNA sequence: TGTGCCAGCAGTGACCGGACAGGGGATGAAAAACTGTTTTTT. It specifies CASSDRTGDEKLFF. V usage is TRBV28 and J usage is TRBJ1-4; 9 bases are shared with TRBD1. The V gene end was trimmed by 5 bases and the J gene end by 6 bases; junction bases not matched to a gene: 4. The CDR3 is made up of 14 amino acids. Germline V gene lookup returns CDR1 MDHEN and CDR2 SYDVKM.

This chain joins TRBV2 and TRBJ2-2, with D unclear. CDR1 is SNHLY and CDR2 is FYNNEI in the germline V gene. The V end lost 0 bases, the J end lost 0 bases, and 5 bases lay between the germline ends. CDR3 length: 15 residues. This CDR3 is CASSEARANTGELFF. CDR3 DNA sequence: TGTGCCAGCAGTGAAGCGCGAGCGAACACCGGGGAGCTGTTTTTT.

The chain joins TRBV7-3 to TRBJ2-5; D not certain. Germline loops: CDR1 SGHTA, CDR2 FQGTGA. The CDR3 sequence is 14 residues long. V lost 1 base and J lost 2, with 8 bases in between. In DNA form, the CDR3 reads TGTGCCAGCAGCTTAAGCCAGAATCAAGAGACCCAGTACTTC. It yields the protein CASSLSQNQETQYF.

The V gene is TRBV30, the J gene TRBJ1-2; 10 bases line up with TRBD1. The V gene end was trimmed by 3 bases and the J gene end by 7 bases; junction bases not matched to a gene: 5. Germline CDR1 and CDR2: GTSNPN and SVGIG (reference sequence). The CDR3 totals 13 residues. The CDR3 DNA follows: TGTGCCTGGAGGCGACAGGGGGCGCCTGGCTACACCTTC. Amino acid sequence: CAWRRQGAPGYTF.

The chain links TRBV7-9 to TRBJ2-3; no clear D. Between the trimmed V and J ends, which lost 5 bases and 0 bases, there was a span of 9 bases. CDR3 size: 14 residues. Per germline, CDR1 SEHNR and CDR2 FQNEAQ (reference sequence). The chain's CDR3 is CASSLYSSTDTQYF. The CDR3 bases are TGTGCCAGCAGCCTTTACAGTAGCACAGATACGCAGTATTTT.

V is TRBV29-1 and J is TRBJ1-2; 8 bases fit TRBD1. CDR3 length equals 15 residues. V was clipped by 6 bases and J by 4 bases; unmatched bases: 13. Germline CDR1 SQVTM, CDR2 ANQGSEA. The CDR3 DNA follows: TGCAGCGTCAAGGGACGACAGGGGACTGTCTATGGCTACACCTTC. Translating it yields CSVKGRQGTVYGYTF.

This clone was found a few times. The V gene is TRBV15, the J gene TRBJ1-5; 9 bases are a match to TRBD1. The CDR3 is 14 residues long. J gave up 6 bases and V 3 bases, and 3 bases lay outside the gene matches. CDR1 and CDR2 (germline): LNHNV, YYDKDF (reference sequence). CDR3: CATSSMTGGQPQHF. For the CDR3, the DNA is TGTGCCACCAGCAGCATGACAGGGGGTCAGCCCCAGCATTTT.

The gene calls are TRBV28 and TRBJ2-5; TRBD1 agrees at 7 bases. Germline V gene data show CDR1 as MDHEN and CDR2 as SYDVKM. The length of the CDR3 is 14 residues. V was pared by 4 bases and J by 3 bases, with 5 bases of the junction left unmatched. CDR3 residues: CASSSGTAKETQYF. The CDR3 DNA reads as TGTGCCAGCAGTTCCGGGACAGCTAAAGAGACCCAGTACTTC.

This clone was observed a few times. Written as DNA, the CDR3 is TGTGCCAGCAGCCCCACTAGCGGGAGGGCCGCAGATACGCAGTATTTT. Residues: CASSPTSGRAADTQYF. J is TRBJ2-3 and V is TRBV7-8, with 13 positions matching TRBD2. Germline CDR1 is SGHVS and CDR2 is FQNEAQ. The CDR3 spans 16 residues. Unmatched junction bases numbered 6, after V lost 5 bases and J lost 4 bases.

The chain's CDR3 is CASSPTTSGTDTQYF. The CDR3 bases are TGCGCCAGCAGCCCCACGACTAGCGGCACAGATACGCAGTATTTT. The chain recombines TRBV5-1 with TRBJ2-3; 8 bases match TRBD2. V was clipped by 4 bases and J by 1 base; unmatched bases: 5. The CDR3 runs to 15 residues. CDR1 is SGHRS and CDR2 is YFSETQ in the germline V gene.

This clone was seen a handful of times. This rearrangement joins TRBV5-1 to TRBJ2-7; D unclear. Germline assignment: CDR1 SGHRS and CDR2 YFSETQ. The CDR3 length is 12 residues. V lost 2 bases and J lost 5, with 8 bases in between. This CDR3 is CASSFAANEQYF. DNA for the CDR3: TGCGCCAGCAGCTTTGCGGCAAACGAGCAGTACTTC.

The chain is built from TRBV5-1 and TRBJ1-2; D may be TRBD1 (6 bases). This CDR3 has 13 residues. Looked up from germline, CDR1 is SGHRS and CDR2 is YFSETQ. Trimming left V 4 bases short and J 2 bases short, with 9 bases between. CDR3: CASSPTGNYGYTF. CDR3 nucleotides: TGCGCCAGCAGCCCTACAGGGAACTATGGCTACACCTTC.

The chain combines TRBV12-5 with TRBJ2-2; 9 nucleotides line up with TRBD2. V lost 4 bases and J lost 5; bases outside the gene matches: 5. CDR1 and CDR2 from the germline V gene are LGHNT and FRNRAP. The CDR3 is 15 amino acids. CDR3 amino acids: CASGSSAGGTGELFF. CDR3 coding DNA: TGTGCTAGTGGTTCGTCAGCGGGAGGTACCGGGGAGCTGTTTTTT.

The rearrangement joins TRBV18 to TRBJ1-1; D is unclear. The V and J ends lost 2 bases and 6 bases respectively, with 10 bases between them. The CDR3 consists of 13 residues. Per the germline V gene, CDR1 is KGHSH and CDR2 is LQKENI. CDR3 protein: CASSPDRSSEAFF. The CDR3 DNA follows: TGTGCCAGCTCACCAGATCGGTCGTCTGAAGCTTTCTTT.